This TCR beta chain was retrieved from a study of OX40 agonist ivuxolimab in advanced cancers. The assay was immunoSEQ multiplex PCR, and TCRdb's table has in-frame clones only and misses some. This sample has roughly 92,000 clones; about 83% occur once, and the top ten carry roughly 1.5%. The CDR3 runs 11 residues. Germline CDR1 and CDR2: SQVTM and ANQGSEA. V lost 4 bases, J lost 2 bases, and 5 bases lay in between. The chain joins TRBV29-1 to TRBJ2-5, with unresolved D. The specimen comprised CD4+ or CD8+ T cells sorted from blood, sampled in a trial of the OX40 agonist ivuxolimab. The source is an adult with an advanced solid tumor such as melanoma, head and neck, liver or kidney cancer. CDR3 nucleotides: TGCAGCGTTGGAATTCAAGAGACCCAGTACTTC. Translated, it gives CSVGIQETQYF. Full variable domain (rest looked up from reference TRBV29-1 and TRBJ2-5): SAVISQKPSRDICQRGTSLTIQCQVDSQVTMMFWYRQQPGQSLTLIATANQGSEATYESGFVIDKFPISRPNLTFSTLTVSNMSPEDSSIYLCSVGIQETQYFGPGTRLLVL.